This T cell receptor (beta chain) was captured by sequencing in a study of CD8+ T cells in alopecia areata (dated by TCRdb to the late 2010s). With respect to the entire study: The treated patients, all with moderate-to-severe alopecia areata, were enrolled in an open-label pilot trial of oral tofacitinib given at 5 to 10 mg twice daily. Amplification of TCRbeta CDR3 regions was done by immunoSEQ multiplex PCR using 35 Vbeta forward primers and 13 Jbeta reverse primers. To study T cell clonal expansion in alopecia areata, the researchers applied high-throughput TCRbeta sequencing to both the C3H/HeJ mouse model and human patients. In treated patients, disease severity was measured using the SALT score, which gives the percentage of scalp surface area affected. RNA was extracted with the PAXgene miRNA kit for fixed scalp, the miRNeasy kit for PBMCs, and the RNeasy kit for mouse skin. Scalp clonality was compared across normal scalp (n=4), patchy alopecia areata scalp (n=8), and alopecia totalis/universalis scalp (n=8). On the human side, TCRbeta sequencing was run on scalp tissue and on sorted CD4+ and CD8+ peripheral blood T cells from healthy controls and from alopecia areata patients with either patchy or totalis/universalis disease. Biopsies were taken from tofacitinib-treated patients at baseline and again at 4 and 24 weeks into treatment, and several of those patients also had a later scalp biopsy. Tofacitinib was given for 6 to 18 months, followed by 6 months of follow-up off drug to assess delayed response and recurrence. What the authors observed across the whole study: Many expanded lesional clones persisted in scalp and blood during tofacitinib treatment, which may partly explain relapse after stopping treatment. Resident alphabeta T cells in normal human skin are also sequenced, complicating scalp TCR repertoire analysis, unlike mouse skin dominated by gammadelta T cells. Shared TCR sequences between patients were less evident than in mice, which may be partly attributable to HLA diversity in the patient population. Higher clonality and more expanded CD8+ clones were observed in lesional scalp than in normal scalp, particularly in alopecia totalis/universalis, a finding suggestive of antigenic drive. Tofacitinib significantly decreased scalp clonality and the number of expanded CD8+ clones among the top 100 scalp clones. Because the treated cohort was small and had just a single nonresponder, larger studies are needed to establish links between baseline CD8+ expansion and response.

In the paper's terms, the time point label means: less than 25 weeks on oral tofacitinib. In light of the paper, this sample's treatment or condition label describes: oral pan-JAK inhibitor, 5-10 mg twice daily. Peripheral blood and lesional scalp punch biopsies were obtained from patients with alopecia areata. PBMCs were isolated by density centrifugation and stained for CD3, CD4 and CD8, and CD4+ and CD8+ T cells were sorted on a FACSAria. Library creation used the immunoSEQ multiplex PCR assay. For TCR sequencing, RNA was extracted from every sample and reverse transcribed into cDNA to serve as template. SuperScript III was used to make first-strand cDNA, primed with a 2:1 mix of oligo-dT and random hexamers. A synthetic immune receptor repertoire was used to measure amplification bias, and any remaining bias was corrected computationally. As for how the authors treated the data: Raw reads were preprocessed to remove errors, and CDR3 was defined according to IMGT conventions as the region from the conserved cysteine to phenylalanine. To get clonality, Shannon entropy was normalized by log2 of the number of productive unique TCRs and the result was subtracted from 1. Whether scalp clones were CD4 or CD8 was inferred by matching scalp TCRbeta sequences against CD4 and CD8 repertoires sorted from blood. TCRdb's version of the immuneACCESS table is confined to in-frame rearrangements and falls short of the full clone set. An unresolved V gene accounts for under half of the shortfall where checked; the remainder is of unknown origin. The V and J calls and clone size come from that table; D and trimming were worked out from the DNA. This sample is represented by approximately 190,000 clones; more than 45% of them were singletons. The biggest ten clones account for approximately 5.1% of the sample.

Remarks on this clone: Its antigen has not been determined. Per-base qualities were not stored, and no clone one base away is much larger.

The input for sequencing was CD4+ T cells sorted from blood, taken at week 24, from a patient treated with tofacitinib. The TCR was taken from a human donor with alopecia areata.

CDR3 reads: CASSPGSYEQYF. The nucleotide sequence is TGTGCCAGCAGCCCGGGGAGCTACGAGCAGTACTTC. The rearrangement joined TRBV2 to TRBJ2-7; 5 matching bases give a weak D call of TRBD2. The CDR3 contains 12 residues, cysteine and phenylalanine counted. Only CDR3 DNA remains: 36 bases, in frame from the first base. CDR1 and CDR2 are read off the germline V gene as SNHLY and FYNNEI. The junction shows trimming of 6 bases on V and 3 bases on J, plus 9 bases between the germline ends.